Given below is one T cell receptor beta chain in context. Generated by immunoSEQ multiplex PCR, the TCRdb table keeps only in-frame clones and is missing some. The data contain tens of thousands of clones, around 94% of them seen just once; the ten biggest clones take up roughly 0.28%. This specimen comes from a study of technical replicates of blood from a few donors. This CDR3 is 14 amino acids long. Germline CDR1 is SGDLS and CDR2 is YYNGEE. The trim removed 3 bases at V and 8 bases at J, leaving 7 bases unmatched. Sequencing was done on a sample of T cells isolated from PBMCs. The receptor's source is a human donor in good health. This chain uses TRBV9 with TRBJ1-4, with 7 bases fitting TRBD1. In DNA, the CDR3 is TGTGCCAGCAGCGATGACAGGGTGCGGGAAAAACTGTTTTTT. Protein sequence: CASSDDRVREKLFF.